This TCR beta chain was identified during a study of spatial heterogeneity in lung cancer. The wider study: For the average unique TCR and UMI combination, more than eight occurrences appeared in raw reads. Study observations and caveats: It was found that expanded intratumoral alpha and beta TCR counts tracked tumor mutation counts.

TCRdb re-derived calls from the 5' RACE reads in MiXCR, one entry per CDR3 protein. In the table there are 250 to 300 distinct CDR3 sequences, approximately 24% of which are singletons. CDR3 length: 14 amino acids. CDR1 and CDR2 from the germline V gene are MDHEN and SYDVKM. The V end was cut by 5 bases, the J end by 4 bases, with 13 bases between. This clonotype was seen once. What it recognizes is unknown. A library prepared for alpha chains yielded this beta chain as an off-target read; its size is of little meaning. Time point meaning: sample taken at primary tumor resection. The donors were 65 to 85 patients with non-small cell lung cancer that was early-stage and untreated.

Sequenced material: lung tumor tissue, taken at surgery. The receptor comes from a female donor with early-stage non-small cell lung cancer. V usage is TRBV28 and J usage is TRBJ2-3, with D possibly being TRBD1 (6 bases). CDR3 bases: TGTGCCAGCAGTCAAACAGGGTCGTCAGATACGCAGTATTTT. Its translation: CASSQTGSSDTQYF.